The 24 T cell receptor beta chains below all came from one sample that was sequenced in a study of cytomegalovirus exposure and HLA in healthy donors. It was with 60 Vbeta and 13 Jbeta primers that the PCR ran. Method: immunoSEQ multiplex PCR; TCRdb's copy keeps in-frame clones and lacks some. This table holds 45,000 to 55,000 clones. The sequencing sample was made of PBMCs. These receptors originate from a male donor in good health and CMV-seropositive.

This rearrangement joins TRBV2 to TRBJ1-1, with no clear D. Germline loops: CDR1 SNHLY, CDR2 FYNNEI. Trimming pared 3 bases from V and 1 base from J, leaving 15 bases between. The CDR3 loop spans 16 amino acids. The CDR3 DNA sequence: TGTGCCAGCAGTGATCCAAACAGCTTACGGAACACTGAAGCTTTCTTT. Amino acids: CASSDPNSLRNTEAFF.

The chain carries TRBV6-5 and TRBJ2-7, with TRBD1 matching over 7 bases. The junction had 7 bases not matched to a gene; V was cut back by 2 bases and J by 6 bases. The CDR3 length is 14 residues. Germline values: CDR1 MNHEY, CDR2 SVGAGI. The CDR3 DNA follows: TGTGCCAGCAGTTACGTGGGACAGTCGACCGAGCAGTACTTC. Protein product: CASSYVGQSTEQYF.

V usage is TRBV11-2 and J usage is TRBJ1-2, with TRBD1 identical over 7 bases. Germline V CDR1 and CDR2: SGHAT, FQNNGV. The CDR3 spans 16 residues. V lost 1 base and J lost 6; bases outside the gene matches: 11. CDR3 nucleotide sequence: TGTGCCAGCAGCTTAGGCAGAGGGACAGACAGACATGGCTACACCTTC. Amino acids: CASSLGRGTDRHGYTF.

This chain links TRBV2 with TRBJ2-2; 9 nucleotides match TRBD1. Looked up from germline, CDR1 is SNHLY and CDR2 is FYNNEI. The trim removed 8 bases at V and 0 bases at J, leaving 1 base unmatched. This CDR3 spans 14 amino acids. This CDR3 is CASWTGANTGELFF. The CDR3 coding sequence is TGTGCCAGCTGGACAGGGGCGAACACCGGGGAGCTGTTTTTT.

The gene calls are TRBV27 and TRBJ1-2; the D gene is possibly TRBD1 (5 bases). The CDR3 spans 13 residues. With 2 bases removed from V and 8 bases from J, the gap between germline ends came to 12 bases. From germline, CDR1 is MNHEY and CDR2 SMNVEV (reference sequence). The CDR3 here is CASSLQGWNGYTF. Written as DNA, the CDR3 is TGTGCCAGCAGTTTACAGGGCTGGAACGGCTACACCTTC.

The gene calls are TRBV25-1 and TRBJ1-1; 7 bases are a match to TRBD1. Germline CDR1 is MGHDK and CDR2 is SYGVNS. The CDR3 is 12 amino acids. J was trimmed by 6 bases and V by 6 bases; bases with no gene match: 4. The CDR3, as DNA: TGTGCCAGCAGCTCAGGGGGTTCTGAAGCTTTCTTT. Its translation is CASSSGGSEAFF.

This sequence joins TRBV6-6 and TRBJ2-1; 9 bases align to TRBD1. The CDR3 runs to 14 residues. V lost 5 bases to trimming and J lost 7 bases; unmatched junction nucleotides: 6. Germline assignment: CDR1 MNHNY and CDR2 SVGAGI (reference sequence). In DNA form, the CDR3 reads TGTGCCAGCAGTCCCCGGGACAGGGAGAATGAGCAGTTCTTC. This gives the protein CASSPRDRENEQFF.

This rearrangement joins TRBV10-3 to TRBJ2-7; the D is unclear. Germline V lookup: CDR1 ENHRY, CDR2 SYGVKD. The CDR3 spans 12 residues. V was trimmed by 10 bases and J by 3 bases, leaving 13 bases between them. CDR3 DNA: TGTGCCACGACCCATGACAACTACGAGCAGTACTTC. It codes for CATTHDNYEQYF.

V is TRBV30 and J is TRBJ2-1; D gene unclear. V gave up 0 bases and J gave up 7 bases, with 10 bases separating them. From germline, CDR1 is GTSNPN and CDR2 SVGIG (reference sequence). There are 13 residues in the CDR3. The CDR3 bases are TGTGCCTGGAGTGTACTGCCTGAAAATGAGCAGTTCTTC. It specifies CAWSVLPENEQFF.

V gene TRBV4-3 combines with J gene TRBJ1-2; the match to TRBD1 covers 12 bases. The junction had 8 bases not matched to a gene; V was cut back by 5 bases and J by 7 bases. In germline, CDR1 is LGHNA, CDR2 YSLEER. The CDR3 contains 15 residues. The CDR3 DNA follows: TGCGCCAGCAGCACTCCCGGGACAGGGGGCCTTGGCTACACCTTC. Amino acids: CASSTPGTGGLGYTF.

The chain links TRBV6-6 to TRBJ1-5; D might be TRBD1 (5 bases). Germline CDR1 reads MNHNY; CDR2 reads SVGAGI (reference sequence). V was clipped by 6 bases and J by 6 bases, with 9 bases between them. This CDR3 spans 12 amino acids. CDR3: CASRGGTQPQHF. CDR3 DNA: TGTGCCAGCAGAGGAGGGACTCAGCCCCAGCATTTT.

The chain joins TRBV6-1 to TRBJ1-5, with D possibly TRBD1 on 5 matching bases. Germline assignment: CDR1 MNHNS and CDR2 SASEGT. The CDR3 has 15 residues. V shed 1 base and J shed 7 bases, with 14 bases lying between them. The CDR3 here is CASSEGRRVKQPQHF. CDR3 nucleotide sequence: TGTGCCAGCAGTGAAGGGCGCAGGGTGAAGCAGCCCCAGCATTTT.

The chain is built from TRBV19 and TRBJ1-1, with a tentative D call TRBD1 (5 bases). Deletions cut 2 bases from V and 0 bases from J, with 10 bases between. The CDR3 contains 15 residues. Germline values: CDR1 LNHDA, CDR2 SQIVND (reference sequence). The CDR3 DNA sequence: TGTGCCAGTAGTATACAGGGTAACATGAACACTGAAGCTTTCTTT. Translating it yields CASSIQGNMNTEAFF.

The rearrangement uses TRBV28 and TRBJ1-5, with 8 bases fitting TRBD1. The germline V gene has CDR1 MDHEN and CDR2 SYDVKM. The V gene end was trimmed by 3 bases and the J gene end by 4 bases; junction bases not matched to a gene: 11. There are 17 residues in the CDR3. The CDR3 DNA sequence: TGTGCCAGCAGTTTCGTTCAGGGGGCTGGAATTAATCAGCCCCAGCATTTT. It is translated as CASSFVQGAGINQPQHF. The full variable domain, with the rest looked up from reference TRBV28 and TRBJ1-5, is DVKVTQSSRYLVKRTGEKVFLECVQDMDHENMFWYRQDPGLGLRLIYFSYDVKMKEKGDIPEGYSVSREKKERFSLILESASTNQTSMYLCASSFVQGAGINQPQHFGDGTRLSIL.

CDR3: CAWSVQLAGSDTQYF. The CDR3 bases are TGTGCCTGGAGTGTACAACTAGCGGGGTCAGATACGCAGTATTTT. The chain combines TRBV30 with TRBJ2-3, with 10 bases aligning to TRBD2. This CDR3 contains 15 residues. The germline V gene has CDR1 GTSNPN and CDR2 SVGIG (reference sequence). J was trimmed by 4 bases and V by 0 bases; bases with no gene match: 4.

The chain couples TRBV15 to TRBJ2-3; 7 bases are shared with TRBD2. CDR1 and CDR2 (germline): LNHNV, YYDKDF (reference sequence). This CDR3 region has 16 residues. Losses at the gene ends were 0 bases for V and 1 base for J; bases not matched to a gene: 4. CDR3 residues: CATSRDLAGGTDTQYF. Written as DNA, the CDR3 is TGTGCCACCAGCAGAGATCTGGCGGGGGGCACAGATACGCAGTATTTT.

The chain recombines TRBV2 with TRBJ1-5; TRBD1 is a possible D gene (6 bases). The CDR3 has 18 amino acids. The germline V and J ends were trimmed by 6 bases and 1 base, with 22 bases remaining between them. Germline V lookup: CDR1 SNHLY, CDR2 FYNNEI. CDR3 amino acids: CASSTSAQGGESNQPQHF. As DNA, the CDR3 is TGTGCCAGCAGCACAAGCGCCCAAGGGGGGGAGAGCAATCAGCCCCAGCATTTT.

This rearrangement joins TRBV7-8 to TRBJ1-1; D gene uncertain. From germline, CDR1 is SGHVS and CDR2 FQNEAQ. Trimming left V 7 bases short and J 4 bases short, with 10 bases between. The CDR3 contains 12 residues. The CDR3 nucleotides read TGTGCCAGCAAACTTACGGGCACTGAAGCTTTCTTT. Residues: CASKLTGTEAFF.

The chain's CDR3 is CASSRVDNSPLHF. CDR3 nucleotides: TGTGCCAGCAGCCGGGTAGATAATTCACCCCTCCACTTT. The genes are TRBV7-9 and TRBJ1-6; no reliable D call. The CDR3 consists of 13 residues. The germline V and J ends were trimmed by 5 bases and 5 bases, with 7 bases remaining between them. Germline V lookup: CDR1 SEHNR, CDR2 FQNEAQ (reference sequence).

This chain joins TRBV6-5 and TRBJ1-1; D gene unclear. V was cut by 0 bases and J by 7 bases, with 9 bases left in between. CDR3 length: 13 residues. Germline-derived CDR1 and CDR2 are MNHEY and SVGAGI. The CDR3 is CASSYSMGVEAFF. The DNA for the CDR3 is TGTGCCAGCAGTTACTCGATGGGCGTTGAAGCTTTCTTT.

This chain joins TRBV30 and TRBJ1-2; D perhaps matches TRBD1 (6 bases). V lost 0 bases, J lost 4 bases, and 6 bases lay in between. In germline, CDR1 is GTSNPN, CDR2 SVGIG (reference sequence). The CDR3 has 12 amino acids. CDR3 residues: CAWSVQGYGYTF. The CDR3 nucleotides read TGTGCCTGGAGTGTACAGGGCTATGGCTACACCTTC.

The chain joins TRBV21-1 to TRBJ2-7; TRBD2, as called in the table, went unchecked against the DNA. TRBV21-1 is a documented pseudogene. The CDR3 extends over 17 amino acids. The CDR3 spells CASSKVLGLAGRYEQYF. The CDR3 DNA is TGTGCCAGCAGCAAGGTCTTAGGGCTAGCGGGGCGTTACGAGCAGTACTTC.

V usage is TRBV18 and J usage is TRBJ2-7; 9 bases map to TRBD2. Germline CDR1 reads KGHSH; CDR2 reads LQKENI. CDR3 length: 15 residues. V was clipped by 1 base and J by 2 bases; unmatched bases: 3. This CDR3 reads CASSPLSGGTYEQYF. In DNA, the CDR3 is TGTGCCAGCTCACCACTTAGCGGGGGTACCTACGAGCAGTACTTC.

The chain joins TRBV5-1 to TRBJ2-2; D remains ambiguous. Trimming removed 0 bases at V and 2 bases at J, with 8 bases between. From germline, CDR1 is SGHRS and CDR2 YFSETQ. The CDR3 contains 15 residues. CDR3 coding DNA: TGCGCCAGCAGCTTGGTGCCGGGTAACACCGGGGAGCTGTTTTTT. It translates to CASSLVPGNTGELFF.